This T cell receptor (beta chain) was observed in a study of blood T cell repertoires in COVID-19. Study as a whole: Some COVID-19 samples were acute and others convalescent; all came from the United States, Italy and Spain.

Remarks on this clone: This same CDR3 is encoded by further DNA sequences in the sample.

TCRdb's table, derived via immunoSEQ multiplex PCR, lists solely in-frame clones and lacks some. The sample yields some 500,000 clones, roughly 89% seen once. The clonotype comes from a woman between 45 and 65 years old with COVID-19, enrolled during active disease. The sample consisted of peripheral blood.

The CDR3 reads CASSPPTGLNTGELFF. In nucleotides, the CDR3 is TGTGCCAGCTCACCCCCAACAGGATTGAACACCGGGGAGCTGTTTTTT. The chain recombines TRBV18 with TRBJ2-2; the D gene is possibly TRBD1 (5 bases). Deletions cut 3 bases from V and 1 base from J, with 12 bases between. CDR1 and CDR2 from the germline V gene are KGHSH and LQKENI. The CDR3 contains 16 residues. Using reference TRBV18 and TRBJ2-2 for the parts outside the CDR3, the full variable domain is NAGVMQNPRHLVRRRGQEARLRCSPMKGHSHVYWYRQLPEEGLKFMVYLQKENIIDESGMPKERFSAEFPKEGPSILRIQQVVRGDSAAYFCASSPPTGLNTGELFFGEGSRLTVL.